The 19 T cell receptor beta chains listed next were all sequenced from one sample in a study of shared clonotypes between healthy human individuals. Some clones are missing from TCRdb's copy, which holds only in-frame ones; the method was immunoSEQ multiplex PCR. The table lists about 680,000 clones, approximately 79% of them singletons. The sequencing sample was made of memory CD4+ T cells sorted from blood. Subset in this sample: CD45RA-negative fraction. Every receptor here comes from a woman aged 25 to 39 in good health.

This clone has a count of ten or more. The J gene is TRBJ2-3, the V gene TRBV7-2; D gene unclear. The V end was cut by 2 bases, the J end by 0 bases, with 6 bases between. The CDR3 is 14 amino acids. Germline V lookup: CDR1 SGHTA, CDR2 FQGNSA. In DNA form, the CDR3 reads TGTGCCAGCAGCTTATATACTAGCACAGATACGCAGTATTTT. Protein product: CASSLYTSTDTQYF.

J is TRBJ2-3 and V is TRBV7-9, with D maybe TRBD1 (8 bases). Germline V gene lookup returns CDR1 SEHNR and CDR2 FQNEAQ (reference sequence). CDR3 length: 13 residues. V was pared by 8 bases and J by 6 bases, with 15 bases between. The CDR3 spells CASRTGRGDTQYF. CDR3 DNA: TGTGCCAGCCGGACAGGGAGGGGGGATACGCAGTATTTT.

This chain uses TRBV5-1 with TRBJ1-3, with D possibly being TRBD1 (5 bases). The CDR3 has 15 residues. Germline V gene lookup returns CDR1 SGHRS and CDR2 YFSETQ. The V gene lost 0 bases and the J gene lost 4 bases, with 11 bases spanning the gap. This chain's CDR3 is CASSLEAGSGNTIYF. CDR3 DNA sequence: TGCGCCAGCAGCTTGGAGGCAGGGTCGGGAAACACCATATATTTT.

This clone was seen only a few times. The V and J genes are TRBV2 and TRBJ1-5; 8 nucleotides match TRBD1. V shed 7 bases and J 7 bases; nucleotides not matched to a gene: 6. This CDR3 region has 13 residues. The V gene's germline CDR1 is SNHLY and CDR2 FYNNEI. This CDR3 is CASNTGGRQPQHF. The CDR3 nucleotides read TGTGCCAGCAATACAGGGGGGCGACAGCCCCAGCATTTT.

The chain couples TRBV9 to TRBJ1-1; the D is unclear. Germline V gene data show CDR1 as SGDLS and CDR2 as YYNGEE. The CDR3 sequence is 16 residues long. V lost 3 bases and J 2 bases, leaving 17 bases between the germline ends. The CDR3 nucleotides read TGTGCCAGCAGCGCCGGGGAGGGTTTAGAAAACACTGAAGCTTTCTTT. Translation: CASSAGEGLENTEAFF.

This chain joins TRBV27 and TRBJ2-7, with TRBD2 matching 9 bases. This CDR3 has 17 amino acids. Germline CDR1 and CDR2: MNHEY and SMNVEV (reference sequence). V was pared by 2 bases and J by 2 bases, with 10 bases of the junction left unmatched. As DNA, the CDR3 is TGTGCCAGCAGTTTAAGGCCGGAACTAGCGGGCCCCTACGAGCAGTACTTC. It encodes CASSLRPELAGPYEQYF.

This clone was recorded once. This sequence joins TRBV6-1 and TRBJ2-2, with D unclear. The germline V and J ends were trimmed by 6 bases and 0 bases, with 8 bases remaining between them. The germline gives CDR1 MNHNS, CDR2 SASEGT. The length of the CDR3 is 14 residues. The CDR3 spells CASRSAPNTGELFF. As DNA, the CDR3 is TGTGCCAGCAGGTCGGCCCCGAACACCGGGGAGCTGTTTTTT.

V gene TRBV19 combines with J gene TRBJ2-7, with unresolved D. The CDR3 runs 14 residues. Trimming took off 5 bases at V and 0 bases at J, with 11 bases between the two ends. The germline gives CDR1 LNHDA, CDR2 SQIVND (reference sequence). As DNA, the CDR3 is TGTGCCAGTAGTCTATCGACGGTCTCCTACGAGCAGTACTTC. This gives the protein CASSLSTVSYEQYF.

The chain employs TRBV18 and TRBJ2-5; 7 bases are a match to TRBD2. V shed 6 bases and J 3 bases; nucleotides not matched to a gene: 7. The CDR3 consists of 14 residues. Germline values: CDR1 KGHSH, CDR2 LQKENI. The CDR3 region has the DNA TGTGCCAGCTCCGAGGGGAGCGGGAAAGAGACCCAGTACTTC. This translates into CASSEGSGKETQYF.

This clone turned up a few times. The V call is TRBV28, the J call TRBJ1-5; D is perhaps TRBD1 (6 bases). With 1 base removed from V and 5 bases from J, the gap between germline ends came to 12 bases. CDR1 and CDR2 (germline): MDHEN, SYDVKM. CDR3 length equals 15 residues. CDR3 in amino acids: CASSLLSSGDQPQHF. The DNA for the CDR3 is TGTGCCAGCAGTTTATTATCGTCAGGGGATCAGCCCCAGCATTTT.

The V and J genes are TRBV9 and TRBJ2-7; D remains unclear. V was clipped by 0 bases and J by 2 bases, with 12 bases between them. The CDR3 totals 15 residues. CDR1 and CDR2 (germline): SGDLS, YYNGEE. CDR3 bases: TGTGCCAGCAGCGTAGCCCCGGTTATGACCTACGAGCAGTACTTC. This translates into CASSVAPVMTYEQYF.

A note on this clone: The sample has other DNA sequences that encode this CDR3 too. The genes are TRBV5-1 and TRBJ1-3; tentative D call: TRBD1 (6 bases). The CDR3 covers 16 residues. Between the trimmed V and J ends, which lost 0 bases and 0 bases, there was a span of 10 bases. The germline V gene has CDR1 SGHRS and CDR2 YFSETQ. CDR3 nucleotides: TGCGCCAGCAGCTTGGCCGGACAGAACTCTGGAAACACCATATATTTT. It codes for CASSLAGQNSGNTIYF. The full variable domain, with the rest looked up from reference TRBV5-1 and TRBJ1-3, is KAGVTQTPRYLIKTRGQQVTLSCSPISGHRSVSWYQQTPGQGLQFLFEYFSETQRNKGNFPGRFSGRQFSNSRSEMNVSTLELGDSALYLCASSLAGQNSGNTIYFGEGSWLTVV.

The chain is built from TRBV7-2 and TRBJ2-7, with 8 bases matching TRBD1. The CDR3 has 15 amino acids. The germline V gene has CDR1 SGHTA and CDR2 FQGNSA. The V and J ends lost 1 base and 5 bases, in that order; junction bases with no gene match: 7. The CDR3 DNA reads as TGTGCCAGCAGCTTAGGCTGGACAGGGCCCAACGAGCAGTACTTC. This encodes CASSLGWTGPNEQYF.

This clone was observed a handful of times. V gene TRBV2 combines with J gene TRBJ1-1, with unresolved D. Germline V gives CDR1 SNHLY, CDR2 FYNNEI. The V and J ends lost 5 bases and 0 bases respectively, with 16 bases between them. CDR3 size: 16 residues. CDR3 in DNA: TGTGCCAGCAGTTCCGTCCAGACACAACTGAACACTGAAGCTTTCTTT. The encoded protein is CASSSVQTQLNTEAFF.

In this sample, this clone turned up a few times. J is TRBJ2-5 and V is TRBV12-5; the match to TRBD1 covers 10 bases. The CDR3 runs to 15 residues. CDR1 and CDR2 from the germline V gene are LGHNT and FRNRAP. V lost 5 bases and J lost 4; bases outside the gene matches: 7. The CDR3 reads CASGQGQGLGETQYF. The CDR3 DNA reads as TGTGCTAGTGGTCAGGGACAGGGGTTAGGAGAGACCCAGTACTTC.

The rearrangement joins TRBV27 to TRBJ2-7, with 7 nucleotides matching TRBD1. In germline, CDR1 is MNHEY, CDR2 SMNVEV (reference sequence). V lost 6 bases and J lost 0; bases outside the gene matches: 8. CDR3 length: 15 residues. The CDR3 spells CASRDYRTGSYEQYF. In DNA form, the CDR3 reads TGTGCCAGCAGGGATTACCGGACAGGCTCCTACGAGCAGTACTTC.

In DNA, the CDR3 is TGTGCCAGCAGTGAAGTCGGTGAAAAACTGTTTTTT. Protein sequence: CASSEVGEKLFF. The J gene is TRBJ1-4, the V gene TRBV25-1; no firm D call. V lost 2 bases and J 7 bases, leaving 5 bases between the germline ends. This CDR3 region has 12 residues. CDR1 and CDR2 from the germline V gene are MGHDK and SYGVNS.

This clone was recorded only once. Other DNA sequences of this sample code for an identical CDR3. V usage is TRBV5-4 and J usage is TRBJ1-4; D ambiguous. The CDR3 extends over 14 amino acids. V lost 0 bases to trimming and J lost 7 bases, with 10 bases between them. CDR1 is SGHNT and CDR2 is YYREEE in the germline V gene (reference sequence). CDR3 sequence (DNA): TGTGCCAGCAGCTTGGGAGGAGTCGGTGAAAAACTGTTTTTT. Encoded protein: CASSLGGVGEKLFF.

The rearrangement uses TRBV7-2 and TRBJ2-7, with D perhaps TRBD1 (6 bases). This CDR3 region has 15 residues. Germline lookup yields CDR1 SGHTA and CDR2 FQGNSA. The germline V and J ends were trimmed by 5 bases and 1 base, with 15 bases remaining between them. The CDR3 sequence is CASSRPGQASYEQYF. Written as DNA, the CDR3 is TGTGCCAGCAGCCGTCCGGGACAAGCTTCCTACGAGCAGTACTTC.